The 17 T cell receptor beta chains listed next were all sequenced from one sample in a study of T-cell reconstitution after alpha-beta-depleted transplantation in children. Library preparation (for TCRbeta) was performed with unique molecular identifiers. From the PCR reads, TCRdb called clonotypes with MiXCR, one entry per CDR3 protein. This repertoire shows some 150,000 distinct CDR3 sequences, roughly 8.8% found once; its top ten account for around 18%. Sequencing was performed on PBMCs, mostly from graft donor cells, taken 180 days after TCRalphabeta/CD19-depleted stem cell transplant. Receptors were obtained from a female patient between 2 and 10 years old who had a stem cell transplant for congenital amegakaryocytic thrombocytopenia, so the T cells may come from the graft donor.

This clonotype turned up a few times. The chain employs TRBV12-3 or TRBV12-4 and TRBJ1-5; 7 bases map to TRBD1. The CDR3 length is 15 residues. V lost 5 bases, J lost 5 bases, and 9 bases stayed unmatched. CDR3 region: CASSGTGAIDQPQHF. Here the CDR3 DNA reads TGTGCCAGCAGTGGTACAGGGGCGATTGATCAGCCCCAGCATTTT.

This clonotype has more than one count but fewer than ten. The rearrangement links TRBV20-1 to TRBJ1-2, with D uncertain. Between the trimmed V and J ends, which lost 3 bases and 6 bases, there was a span of 14 bases. Germline CDR1 is DFQATT and CDR2 is SNEGSKA (reference sequence). The CDR3 extends over 13 amino acids. CDR3: CSARERGYDGYTF. The CDR3 region has the DNA TGCAGTGCTAGGGAACGGGGTTATGATGGCTACACCTTC.

This clonotype was counted many times. CDR3 region: CASIGQSPYGELFF. For the CDR3, the DNA is TGTGCCAGCATAGGACAGTCCCCTTACGGGGAGCTGTTTTTT. The rearrangement uses TRBV12-3 or TRBV12-4 and TRBJ2-2; possibly TRBD1 for D (6 bases). The length of the CDR3 is 14 residues. Trimming took off 7 bases at V and 7 bases at J, with 16 bases between the two ends.

Points on this clonotype: A much larger clone lies one base from this, so it may be a read error. The chain joins TRBV29-1 to TRBJ2-3; D possibly corresponds to TRBD2 (5 bases). The CDR3 is 12 amino acids. Looked up from germline, CDR1 is SQVTM and CDR2 is ANQGSEA. The CDR3 DNA is TGCATCGCGAAGCGGAGCACAGATACGCAGTATTTT. It codes for CIAKRSTDTQYF.

This clonotype was seen many times. The V call is TRBV29-1, the J call TRBJ2-1, with TRBD2 identical over 10 bases. This CDR3 is built from 15 residues. V was pared by 7 bases and J by 5 bases, with 11 bases of the junction left unmatched. Per germline, CDR1 SQVTM and CDR2 ANQGSEA. CDR3 bases: TGCAGCGCCACTCTACTAGCGGGATTCCACAATGAGCAGTTCTTC. This encodes CSATLLAGFHNEQFF.

This clonotype appeared many times. The rearrangement joins TRBV20-1 to TRBJ2-7; TRBD1 matches at 7 bases. Germline CDR1 is DFQATT and CDR2 is SNEGSKA (reference sequence). This CDR3 is 13 amino acids long. Written as DNA, the CDR3 is TGCAAAGTGGAGAGACAGGGTCACTACGAGCAGTACTTC. Its translation: CKVERQGHYEQYF.

This clonotype was detected ten times or more. The rearrangement uses TRBV20-1 and TRBJ2-6, with D maybe TRBD1 (6 bases). V was trimmed by 6 bases and J by 0 bases, leaving 15 bases between them. This CDR3 has 16 amino acids. Germline-derived CDR1 and CDR2 are DFQATT and SNEGSKA (reference sequence). CDR3 sequence reads: CSALTTGLSGANVLTF. For the CDR3, the DNA is TGCAGTGCCCTTACGACAGGTCTCTCTGGGGCCAACGTCCTGACTTTC.

This clonotype was counted ten times or more. The chain is built from TRBV2 and TRBJ2-7; TRBD1 might be the D (6 bases). Looked up from germline, CDR1 is SNHLY and CDR2 is FYNNEI. With 4 bases removed from V and 5 bases from J, the gap between germline ends came to 12 bases. The CDR3 length is 13 residues. The CDR3 region has the DNA TGTGCCAGCAGTGCGGCCAAGGGGGACGAGCAGTACTTC. Its translation: CASSAAKGDEQYF.

This clonotype was recorded a few times. This chain joins TRBV5-1 and TRBJ2-1; D perhaps matches TRBD2 (6 bases). Germline V gives CDR1 SGHRS, CDR2 YFSETQ. CDR3 length equals 18 residues. V dropped 1 base and J dropped 10 bases, with 27 bases sitting between them. CDR3 region: CASSLTSSLNRARLEQFF. The DNA for the CDR3 is TGCGCCAGCAGCTTGACTAGCAGCTTGAATAGGGCCAGATTAGAGCAGTTCTTC.

This clonotype appeared many times. The chain is built from TRBV7-9 and TRBJ1-1, with D unresolved. V was shortened by 2 bases and J by 6 bases, with 10 bases between the two germline ends. CDR3 length: 13 residues. CDR1 and CDR2 (germline): SEHNR, FQNEAQ (reference sequence). The CDR3 sequence: CASSLRSFPEAFF. CDR3 DNA sequence: TGTGCCAGCAGCTTACGCTCGTTCCCTGAAGCTTTCTTT.

The V and J genes are TRBV29-1 and TRBJ2-7, with D maybe TRBD1 (6 bases). This CDR3 has 14 amino acids. The germline CDR1 and CDR2 sequences are SQVTM and ANQGSEA. Trimming shortened V by 6 bases and J by 3 bases, and 18 bases separated the two germline ends. Written as DNA, the CDR3 is TGCAGCGTCGCAACCGGGACACTATTCTACGAGCAGTACTTC. It translates to CSVATGTLFYEQYF.

This clonotype was counted a few times. The chain joins TRBV19 to TRBJ2-1; 16 nucleotides line up with TRBD2. CDR3 length: 17 amino acids. CDR1 is LNHDA and CDR2 is SQIVND in the germline V gene (reference sequence). The trim removed 3 bases at V and 9 bases at J, leaving 8 bases unmatched. The CDR3 loop is CASSMGLAGGPWSEQFF. The CDR3 nucleotides are TGTGCCAGTAGTATGGGACTAGCGGGAGGGCCTTGGAGTGAGCAGTTCTTC. The variable domain in full, completed from reference TRBV19 and TRBJ2-1, reads DGGITQSPKYLFRKEGQNVTLSCEQNLNHDAMYWYRQDPGQGLRLIYYSQIVNDFQKGDIAEGYSVSREKKESFPLTVTSAQKNPTAFYLCASSMGLAGGPWSEQFFGPGTRLTVL.

This clonotype was detected ten times or more. The rearrangement uses TRBV7-9 and TRBJ2-5; 14 bases are shared with TRBD2. In germline, CDR1 is SEHNR, CDR2 FQNEAQ (reference sequence). The CDR3 consists of 16 residues. J was trimmed by 0 bases and V by 4 bases; bases with no gene match: 1. This CDR3 is CASSSTSGGDQETQYF. In DNA, the CDR3 is TGTGCCAGCAGCTCGACTAGCGGGGGGGACCAAGAGACCCAGTACTTC.

This clonotype occurred many times. The chain uses TRBV28 and TRBJ2-7; 8 bases align to TRBD1. Losses at the gene ends were 8 bases for V and 2 bases for J; bases not matched to a gene: 11. CDR3 length: 15 residues. CDR1 and CDR2 from the germline V gene are MDHEN and SYDVKM. The CDR3 loop is CASARPGTGAYEQYF. CDR3 nucleotides: TGTGCCAGCGCCCGGCCCGGGACAGGAGCCTACGAGCAGTACTTC.

The sample holds a few counts of this clonotype. The CDR3 reads CASSLASYYEQYF. DNA of the CDR3: TGCGCCAGCAGCTTGGCGTCGTACTACGAGCAGTACTTC. V gene TRBV5-1 combines with J gene TRBJ2-7; D uncertain. The CDR3 is 13 residues long. Trimming removed 0 bases at V and 3 bases at J, with 7 bases between. Germline lookup yields CDR1 SGHRS and CDR2 YFSETQ.

This clonotype was observed a few times. The chain recombines TRBV7-7 with TRBJ2-2; D may be TRBD2 (5 bases). Germline CDR1 is SSHAT and CDR2 is FNYEAQ (reference sequence). V was clipped by 5 bases and J by 4 bases, with 14 bases between them. The CDR3 is 15 amino acids. This chain's CDR3 is CASSGLPRGTGELFF. CDR3 bases: TGTGCCAGCAGCGGACTTCCCCGAGGCACCGGGGAGCTGTTTTTT.

This clonotype was recorded many times. The chain links TRBV20-1 to TRBJ1-4; D may be TRBD1 (5 bases). V was clipped by 3 bases and J by 8 bases, with 16 bases between them. This CDR3 region has 14 residues. Germline CDR1 reads DFQATT; CDR2 reads SNEGSKA (reference sequence). The CDR3 protein is CSASGAPIDEKLFF. CDR3 coding DNA: TGCAGTGCTAGTGGGGCACCTATAGACGAAAAACTGTTTTTT.